This entry describes one TCR beta chain. Its antigen is still unknown. Germline V gene sequence: CDR1 SGHNT, CDR2 YYREEE (reference sequence). The CDR3 is made up of 14 amino acids. The trim removed 5 bases at V and 4 bases at J, leaving 5 bases unmatched. Only in-frame clones appear in the TCRdb table, and some are missing; sequencing was by immunoSEQ multiplex PCR. The data hold around 180,000 clones, with approximately 92% observed a single time. The sample originates from a study of T cell responses to AZD1222 COVID-19 vaccine. Study results and limitations: Baseline serology detected seropositivity in only a handful of AZD1222 recipients.

V gene TRBV5-4 combines with J gene TRBJ2-7, with 11 bases fitting TRBD2. Sequencing used peripheral blood, obtained on day 0 of AZD1222 vaccination. The clonotype originates from an adult in good health. This chain's CDR3 is CASSPGTSGYEQYF. The CDR3 DNA reads as TGTGCCAGCAGTCCCGGGACTAGCGGATACGAGCAGTACTTC.